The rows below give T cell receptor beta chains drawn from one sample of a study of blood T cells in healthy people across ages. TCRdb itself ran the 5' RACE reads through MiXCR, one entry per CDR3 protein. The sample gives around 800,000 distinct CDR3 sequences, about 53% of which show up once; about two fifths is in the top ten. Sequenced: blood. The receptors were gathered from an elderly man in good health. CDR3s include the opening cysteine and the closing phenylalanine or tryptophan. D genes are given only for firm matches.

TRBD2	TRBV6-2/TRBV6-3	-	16	CASSKWTSGGIYEQYF
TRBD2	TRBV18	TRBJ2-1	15	CASSPLAGVYNEQFF
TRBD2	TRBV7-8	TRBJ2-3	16	CASSVGLAGTTDTQYF
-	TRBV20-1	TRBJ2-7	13	CSARDSKNYEQYF
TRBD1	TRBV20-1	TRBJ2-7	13	CSAGTVNTYEQYF
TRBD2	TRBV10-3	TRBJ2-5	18	CAISGGPIDGRAQETQYF
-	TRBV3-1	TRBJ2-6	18	CASSQDLGTGSGANVLTF
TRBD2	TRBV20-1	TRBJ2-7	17	CSARERGTSGRPYEQYF
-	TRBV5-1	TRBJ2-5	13	CASKAGWQETQYF
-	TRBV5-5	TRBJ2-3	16	CASSLEQGTYTDTQYF
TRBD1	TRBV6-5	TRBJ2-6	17	CASSHSWTGTGANVLTF
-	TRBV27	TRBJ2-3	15	CASSLLREWDGYAYF
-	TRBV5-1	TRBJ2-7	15	CASSLGTGVTYEQYF
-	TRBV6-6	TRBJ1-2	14	CASSYSGGEYGYTF
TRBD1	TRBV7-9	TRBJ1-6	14	CASSSQQGSSPLHF
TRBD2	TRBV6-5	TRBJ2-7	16	CASSRRVGLGSYEQYF
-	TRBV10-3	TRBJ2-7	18	CAISQKISSGLTVHEQYF
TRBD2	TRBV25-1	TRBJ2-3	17	CASSEARTSGSTDTQYF
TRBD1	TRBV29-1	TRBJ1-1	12	CSAWTGDTEAFF
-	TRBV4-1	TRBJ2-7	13	CASSPGRGYEQYF
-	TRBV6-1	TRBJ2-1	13	CAGEAGTANEQFF
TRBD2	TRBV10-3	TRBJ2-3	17	CATSDGLAGVKDRYAYF
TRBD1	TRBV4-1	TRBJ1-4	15	CASSQVGTRGEKLFF
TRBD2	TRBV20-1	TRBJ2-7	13	CSARGLAGDEQYF